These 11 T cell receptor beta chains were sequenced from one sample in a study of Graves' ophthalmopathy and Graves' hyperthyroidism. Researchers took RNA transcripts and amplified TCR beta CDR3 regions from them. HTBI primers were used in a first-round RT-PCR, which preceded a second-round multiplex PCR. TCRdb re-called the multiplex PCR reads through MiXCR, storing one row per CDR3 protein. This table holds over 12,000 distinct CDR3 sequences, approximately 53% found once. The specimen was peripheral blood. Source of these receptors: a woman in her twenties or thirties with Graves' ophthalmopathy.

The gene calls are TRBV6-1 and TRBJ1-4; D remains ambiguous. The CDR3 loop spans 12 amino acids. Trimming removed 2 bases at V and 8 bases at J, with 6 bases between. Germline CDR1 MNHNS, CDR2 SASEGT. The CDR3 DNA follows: TGTGCCAGCAGTGAACTACGGGAAAAACTGTTTTTT. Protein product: CASSELREKLFF.

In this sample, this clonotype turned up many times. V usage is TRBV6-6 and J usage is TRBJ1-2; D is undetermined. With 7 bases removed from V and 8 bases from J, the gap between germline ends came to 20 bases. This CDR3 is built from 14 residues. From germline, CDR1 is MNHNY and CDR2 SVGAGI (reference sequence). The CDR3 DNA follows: TGTGCCAGCATAACCGGAGAGAGGTCTGACGGCTACACCTTC. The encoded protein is CASITGERSDGYTF.

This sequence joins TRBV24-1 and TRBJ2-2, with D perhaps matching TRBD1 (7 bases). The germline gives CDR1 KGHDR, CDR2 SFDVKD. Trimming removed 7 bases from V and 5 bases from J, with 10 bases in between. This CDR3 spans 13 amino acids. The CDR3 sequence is CATREGATGELFF. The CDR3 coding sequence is TGTGCCACCAGGGAGGGGGCTACCGGGGAGCTGTTTTTT.

CDR3 DNA sequence: TGTGCCACCTCTGACAGGGCAAGCACAGATACGCAGTATTTT. Translation: CATSDRASTDTQYF. This chain uses TRBV15 with TRBJ2-3; TRBD1 aligns across 7 bases. Germline-derived CDR1 and CDR2 are LNHNV and YYDKDF (reference sequence). V lost 8 bases, J lost 0 bases, and 5 bases stayed unmatched. There are 14 residues in the CDR3.

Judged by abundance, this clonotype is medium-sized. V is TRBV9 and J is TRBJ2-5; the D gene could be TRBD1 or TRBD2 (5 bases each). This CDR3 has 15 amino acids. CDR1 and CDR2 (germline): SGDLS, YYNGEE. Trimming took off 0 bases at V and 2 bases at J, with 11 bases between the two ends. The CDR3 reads CASSVAPGQQETQYF. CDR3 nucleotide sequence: TGTGCCAGCAGCGTAGCCCCGGGGCAACAAGAGACCCAGTACTTC.

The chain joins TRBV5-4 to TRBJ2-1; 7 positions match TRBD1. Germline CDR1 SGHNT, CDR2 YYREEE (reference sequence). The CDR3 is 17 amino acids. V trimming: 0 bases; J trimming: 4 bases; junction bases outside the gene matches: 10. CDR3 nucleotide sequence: TGTGCCAGCAGCTTGGCGGTGGCCGGGACAGCTTACAATGAGCAGTTCTTC. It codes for CASSLAVAGTAYNEQFF.

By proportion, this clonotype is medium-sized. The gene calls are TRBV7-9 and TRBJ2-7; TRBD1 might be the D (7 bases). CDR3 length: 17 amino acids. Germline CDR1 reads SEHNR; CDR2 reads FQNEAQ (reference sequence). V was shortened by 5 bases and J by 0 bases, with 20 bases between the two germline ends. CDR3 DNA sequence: TGTGCCAGCAGCCCAGAAGGGGGCGGGATGCGCTCCTACGAGCAGTACTTC. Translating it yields CASSPEGGGMRSYEQYF.

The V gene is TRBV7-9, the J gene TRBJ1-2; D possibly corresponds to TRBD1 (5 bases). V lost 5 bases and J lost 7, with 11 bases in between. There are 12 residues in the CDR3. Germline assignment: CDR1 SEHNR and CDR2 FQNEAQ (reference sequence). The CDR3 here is CASSRSDTGYTF. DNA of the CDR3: TGTGCCAGCAGCCGTTCGGACACTGGCTACACCTTC.

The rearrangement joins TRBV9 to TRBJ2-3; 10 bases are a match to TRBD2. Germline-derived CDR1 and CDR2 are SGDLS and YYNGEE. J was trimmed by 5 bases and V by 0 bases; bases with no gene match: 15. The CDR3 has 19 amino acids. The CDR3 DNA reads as TGTGCCAGCAGCGTAGCCCCTCAGAGAGCGGGAGGGCCTCGAGATACGCAGTATTTT. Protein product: CASSVAPQRAGGPRDTQYF.

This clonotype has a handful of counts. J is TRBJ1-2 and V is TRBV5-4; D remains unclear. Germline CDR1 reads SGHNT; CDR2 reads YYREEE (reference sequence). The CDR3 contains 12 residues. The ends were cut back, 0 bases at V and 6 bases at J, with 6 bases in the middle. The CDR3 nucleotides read TGTGCCAGCAGCTTGGAGAAGGATGGCTACACCTTC. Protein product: CASSLEKDGYTF.

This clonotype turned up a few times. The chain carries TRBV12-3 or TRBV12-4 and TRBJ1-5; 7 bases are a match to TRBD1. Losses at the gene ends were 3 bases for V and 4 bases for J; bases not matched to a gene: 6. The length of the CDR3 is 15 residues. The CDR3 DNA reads TGTGCCAGCAGTTTCGGGGGGGACAGAAATCAGCCCCAGCATTTT. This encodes CASSFGGDRNQPQHF.